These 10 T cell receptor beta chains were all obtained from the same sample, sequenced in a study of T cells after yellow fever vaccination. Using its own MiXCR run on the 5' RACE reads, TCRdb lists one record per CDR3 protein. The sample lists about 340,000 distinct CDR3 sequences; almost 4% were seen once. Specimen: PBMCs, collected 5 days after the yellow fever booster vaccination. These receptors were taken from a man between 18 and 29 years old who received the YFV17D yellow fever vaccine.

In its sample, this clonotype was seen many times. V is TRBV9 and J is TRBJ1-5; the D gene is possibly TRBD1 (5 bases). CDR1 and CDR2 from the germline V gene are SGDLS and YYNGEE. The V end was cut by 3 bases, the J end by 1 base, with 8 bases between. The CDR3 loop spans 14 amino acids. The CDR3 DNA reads TGTGCCAGCAGCGAGTGGGGCAGCAATCAGCCCCAGCATTTT. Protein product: CASSEWGSNQPQHF. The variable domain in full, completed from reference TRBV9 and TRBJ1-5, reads DSGVTQTPKHLITATGQRVTLRCSPRSGDLSVYWYQQSLDQGLQFLIQYYNGEERAKGNILERFSAQQFPDLHSELNLSSLELGDSALYFCASSEWGSNQPQHFGDGTRLSIL.

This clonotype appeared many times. The DNA of the CDR3 is TGCGCCAGCAGCCCTCGGGGCGACTCCTACGAGCAGTACGTC. Protein sequence: CASSPRGDSYEQYV. This chain uses TRBV4-1 with TRBJ2-7; D possibly uses TRBD1 or TRBD2 (5 bases each). Trimming took 4 bases from V and 0 from J, leaving 10 bases between them. Germline-derived CDR1 and CDR2 are MGHRA and YSYEKL. The CDR3 length is 14 residues.

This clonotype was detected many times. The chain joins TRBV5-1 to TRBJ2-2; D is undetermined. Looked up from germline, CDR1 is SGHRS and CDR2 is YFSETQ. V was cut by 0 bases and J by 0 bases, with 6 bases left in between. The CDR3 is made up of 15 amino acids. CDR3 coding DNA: TGCGCCAGCAGCTTGGGGGCAGCGAACACCGGGGAGCTGTTTTTT. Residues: CASSLGAANTGELFF. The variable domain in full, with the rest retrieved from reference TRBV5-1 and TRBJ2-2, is KAGVTQTPRYLIKTRGQQVTLSCSPISGHRSVSWYQQTPGQGLQFLFEYFSETQRNKGNFPGRFSGRQFSNSRSEMNVSTLELGDSALYLCASSLGAANTGELFFGEGSRLTVL.

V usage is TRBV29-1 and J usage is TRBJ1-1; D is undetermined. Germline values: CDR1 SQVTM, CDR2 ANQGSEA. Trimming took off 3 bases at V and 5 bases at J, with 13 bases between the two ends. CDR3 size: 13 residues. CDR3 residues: CSVDRSMGTEAFF. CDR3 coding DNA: TGCAGCGTTGATCGCTCGATGGGGACTGAAGCTTTCTTT.

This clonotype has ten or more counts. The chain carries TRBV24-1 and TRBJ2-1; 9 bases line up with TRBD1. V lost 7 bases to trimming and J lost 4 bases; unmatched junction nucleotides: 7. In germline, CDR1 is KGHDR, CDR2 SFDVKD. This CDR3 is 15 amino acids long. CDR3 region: CATRPGTGSYNEQFF. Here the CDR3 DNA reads TGTGCCACCAGGCCCGGGACAGGGTCGTACAATGAGCAGTTCTTC.

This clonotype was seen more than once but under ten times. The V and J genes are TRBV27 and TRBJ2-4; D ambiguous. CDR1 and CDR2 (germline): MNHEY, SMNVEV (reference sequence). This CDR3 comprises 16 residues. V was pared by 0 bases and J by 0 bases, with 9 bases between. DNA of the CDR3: TGTGCCAGCAGTTTATCCACGCTTCTAGCCAAAAACATTCAGTACTTC. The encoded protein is CASSLSTLLAKNIQYF.

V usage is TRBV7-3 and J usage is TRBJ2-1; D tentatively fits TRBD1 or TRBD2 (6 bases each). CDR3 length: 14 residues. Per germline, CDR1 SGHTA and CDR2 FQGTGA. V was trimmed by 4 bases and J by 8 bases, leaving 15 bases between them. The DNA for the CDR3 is TGTGCCAGCAGCTCAAAGGGGGGCATCGATGAGCAGTTCTTC. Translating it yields CASSSKGGIDEQFF.

The CDR3 DNA follows: TGTGCCAGCAGTCAACGGACTAGCGGCGACACCCAGTACTTC. As protein: CASSQRTSGDTQYF. This sequence joins TRBV6-6 and TRBJ2-5; TRBD2 agrees at 10 bases. Germline CDR1 reads MNHNY; CDR2 reads SVGAGI (reference sequence). CDR3 length equals 14 residues. The ends lost 5 bases at V and 8 bases at J; junction bases unmatched: 8.

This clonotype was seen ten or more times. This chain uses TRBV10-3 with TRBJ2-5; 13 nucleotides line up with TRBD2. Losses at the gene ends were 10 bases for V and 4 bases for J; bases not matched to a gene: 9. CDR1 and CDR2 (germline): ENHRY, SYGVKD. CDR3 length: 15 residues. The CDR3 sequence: CATQTTSGGAETQYF. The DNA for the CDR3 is TGTGCCACCCAAACCACTAGCGGGGGGGCAGAGACCCAGTACTTC.

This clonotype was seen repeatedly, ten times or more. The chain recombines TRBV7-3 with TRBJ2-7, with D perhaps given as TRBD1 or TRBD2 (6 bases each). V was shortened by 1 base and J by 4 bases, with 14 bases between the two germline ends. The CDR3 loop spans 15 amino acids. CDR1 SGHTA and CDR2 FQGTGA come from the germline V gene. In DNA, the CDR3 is TGTGCCAGCAGCTTAAATGGCGGGGACATTTACGAGCAGTACTTC. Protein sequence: CASSLNGGDIYEQYF.